The T cell receptor (beta chain) under discussion was sequenced for a study of shared clonotypes between healthy human individuals (dated by TCRdb to between 2020 and 2021). For context, the study as a whole: Three men and two women, aged 18 to 49 years, made up the cohort. Per donor, three plates each were used for CD4 naive and CD4 memory, two for CD8 naive, and one for CD8 memory. To estimate repertoire size and how much clonotypes are shared between individuals, the study performed deep sequencing of blood TCR repertoires from 4 to 6 healthy adults. Libraries were prepared and TCR repertoires were sequenced by different laboratories using diverse techniques, in order to increase sequencing depth and limit assay-specific biases. Between about 0.8 and 9.5 billion PBMCs per donor were obtained by leukapheresis.

Looking up the germline V gene (reference sequence) yields CDR1 LNHDA and CDR2 SQIVND. The CDR3 goes from the cysteine to the phenylalanine over 13 residues. Kept here is only the CDR3 DNA, which spans 39 bases and is read in frame from base 1. The junction carries 16 bases between V and J, which are trimmed by 10 bases and 7 bases respectively. Using the deep immunoSEQ assay, multiplex PCR amplified TCR CDR3 regions from genomic DNA. Extracted genomic DNA from each cell subset was distributed evenly across all wells of several immunoSEQ 96-well plates, and each plate was treated as a replicate. For sorted subsets, roughly 200 ng genomic DNA, equal to about 30,000 T cell genomes, was loaded into each replicate PCR. The purified libraries were quantified using a Qubit 3.0 fluorometer, sized with a Bioanalyzer 2100, and then quantified again using the KAPA Library Quantification kit. Each immunoSEQ 96-well plate was sequenced on its own single-read 150-cycle Illumina NextSeq 550 flow cell. Under the source paper's analysis protocol: Because the immunoSEQ output held only junctional sequences and lacked quality scores, the filtering could not match the filtering applied to full-length reads. Sequences were annotated with PyIR, a Python wrapper for IgBLAST v1.9, using IMGT germline references to assign V/J genes and CDR3. Reads with weak V/J assignments (E-value above 1e-6), missing CDR3, stop codons, out-of-frame junctions, or ambiguous translated residues were removed. V3J clonotypes were defined as sequences sharing the same inferred V gene, J gene, and CDR3 amino acid sequence. To compute the percentage overlap between repertoires, the number of shared unique clonotypes was divided by the size of the smaller repertoire. RTK rarefaction, the Chao1 estimator, and Recon v2.1 estimates of unobserved clonotypes were used to assess repertoire richness. Generation probabilities for all TCRbeta clonotypes obtained by the gDNA method from a few donors were computed using OLGA. TCRdb took over this immuneACCESS table, retaining in-frame rearrangements with V and J assigned. Such tables are incomplete; in checked studies, under half of the missing clones stem from an unresolved V gene, and the remainder is unexplained. V and J calls and clone size are given by that table; D and trimming were obtained from the DNA. Across this sample there are about 2.1 million clones, with just under 95% seen only once. The ten largest clones represent 1.5% to 2% of the sample.

What the study reported, not specific to this receptor: Clonotypes shared by all four sorted-subset donors showed higher generation probabilities than non-shared clonotypes. Even with the large sequencing depth, rarefaction of the sorted-subset datasets indicated that sequencing was incomplete. Larger estimated clonotype richness was generally found for naive subsets than for memory subsets. Based on pairwise subsampling, the degree of clonotype sharing among donors was expected to be affected by sequencing depth. The small number of donors limited the genetic and exposure-history diversity represented. Sampling was restricted to blood, and TCR repertoires in tissues likely differ from the TCR repertoires found in blood. About 5% of naive CD4, around 3.6% of naive CD8, about 2.5% of memory CD4, and 0.4% of memory CD8 clonotypes were shared across a few donors.

Worth noting for this clone: The antigen this receptor binds is unknown. Base qualities are not provided; no much larger clone lies one nucleotide away.

For the CD8 naive samples, CD45RO-negative cells were positively selected for CCR7, yielding a CD45RA+CCR7+ population from which TemRA cells were excluded. The donors were healthy, HIV-negative adults who had no recently reported acute infections or vaccinations. Only Caucasian adults living in Nashville, Tennessee, USA were represented among the donors. Blood was obtained by leukapheresis, after which PBMCs were separated by Ficoll-Histopaque density gradient centrifugation and cryopreserved in liquid nitrogen vapor phase. Analytical flow cytometry was used to check the purity and quantity of each magnetically sorted T cell population. Genomic DNA was isolated from every sorted fraction and measured by UV absorbance on a Nanodrop 2000c.

This chain is built from TRBV19 and TRBJ1-4; the D gene is possibly TRBD1, with 5 bases matching. This TCR came from a man younger than 35 in good health. Some clones in this sample may be carry-over from other donors' samples. The specimen sequenced was naive CD8+ T cells from PBMCs. The cell subset or site tag for this specimen amounts to: CD45RA+CCR7+. The DNA sequence is as follows: TGTGCCACCTCTCGGGGGATTACTGAAAAACTGTTTTTT. The translation is CATSRGITEKLFF.